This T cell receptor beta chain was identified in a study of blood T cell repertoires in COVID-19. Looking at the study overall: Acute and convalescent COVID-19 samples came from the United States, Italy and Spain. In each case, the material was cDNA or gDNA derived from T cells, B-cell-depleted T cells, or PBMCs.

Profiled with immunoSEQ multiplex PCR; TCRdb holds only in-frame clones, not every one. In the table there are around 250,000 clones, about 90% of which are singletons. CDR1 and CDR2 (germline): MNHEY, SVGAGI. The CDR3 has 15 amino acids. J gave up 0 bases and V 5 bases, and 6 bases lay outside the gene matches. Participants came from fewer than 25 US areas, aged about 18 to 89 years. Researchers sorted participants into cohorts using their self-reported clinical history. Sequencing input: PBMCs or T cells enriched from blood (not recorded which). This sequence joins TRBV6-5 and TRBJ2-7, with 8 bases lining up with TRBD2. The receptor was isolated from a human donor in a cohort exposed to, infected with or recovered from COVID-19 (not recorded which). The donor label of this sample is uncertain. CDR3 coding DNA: TGTGCCAGCAGTCACCAAAGCGGGAGCTCCTACGAGCAGTACTTC. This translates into CASSHQSGSSYEQYF.